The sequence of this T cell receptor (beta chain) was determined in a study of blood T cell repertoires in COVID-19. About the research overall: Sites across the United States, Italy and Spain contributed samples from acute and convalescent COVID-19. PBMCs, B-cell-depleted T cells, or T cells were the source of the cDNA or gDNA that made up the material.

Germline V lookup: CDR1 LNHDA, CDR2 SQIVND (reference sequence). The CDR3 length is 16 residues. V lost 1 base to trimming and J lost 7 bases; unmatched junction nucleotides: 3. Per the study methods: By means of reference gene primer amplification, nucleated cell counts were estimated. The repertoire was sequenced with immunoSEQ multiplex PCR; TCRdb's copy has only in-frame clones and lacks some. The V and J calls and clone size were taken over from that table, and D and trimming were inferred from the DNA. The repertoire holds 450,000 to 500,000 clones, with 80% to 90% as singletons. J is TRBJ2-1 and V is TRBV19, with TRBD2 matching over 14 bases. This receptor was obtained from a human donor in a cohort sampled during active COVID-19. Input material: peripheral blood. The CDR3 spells CASSIGGLAGVNEQFF. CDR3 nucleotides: TGTGCCAGTAGTATAGGGGGACTAGCGGGAGTTAATGAGCAGTTCTTC. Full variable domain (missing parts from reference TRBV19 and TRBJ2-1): DGGITQSPKYLFRKEGQNVTLSCEQNLNHDAMYWYRQDPGQGLRLIYYSQIVNDFQKGDIAEGYSVSREKKESFPLTVTSAQKNPTAFYLCASSIGGLAGVNEQFFGPGTRLTVL.